This T cell receptor beta chain stems from a study of shared clonotypes between healthy human individuals. Naive CD8 cells were CD45RO-negative, positively selected for CCR7, excluding terminally differentiated effector memory CD45RA+ cells. Points from the study as a whole: Rarefaction curves obtained for sorted subsets showed sequencing incomplete despite large depth. Several donors held about 4.6% of naive CD4 clonotypes in common.

The study ran the assay at deep level. The table came from immunoSEQ multiplex PCR; TCRdb's copy has only in-frame clones and leaves some out. The sample gives around 1.9 million clones, about 93% of which show up once; around 1.7% is in the top ten. About this clone: Its matching antigen is unknown.

Trimming cost V 1 base and J 3 bases, with 10 bases left between them. The CDR3 extends over 14 amino acids. CDR1 and CDR2 from the germline V gene are ENHRY and SYGVKD. The V call is TRBV10-3, the J call TRBJ2-7; D is unresolved. This TCR came from a man between 18 and 35 years old in good health. Some clones in this sample may be carry-over from other donors' samples. Material: naive CD8+ T cells from PBMCs. The CDR3: CAISELSSGYEQYF. Written as DNA, the CDR3 is TGTGCCATCAGTGAGTTGAGTTCTGGCTACGAGCAGTACTTC.